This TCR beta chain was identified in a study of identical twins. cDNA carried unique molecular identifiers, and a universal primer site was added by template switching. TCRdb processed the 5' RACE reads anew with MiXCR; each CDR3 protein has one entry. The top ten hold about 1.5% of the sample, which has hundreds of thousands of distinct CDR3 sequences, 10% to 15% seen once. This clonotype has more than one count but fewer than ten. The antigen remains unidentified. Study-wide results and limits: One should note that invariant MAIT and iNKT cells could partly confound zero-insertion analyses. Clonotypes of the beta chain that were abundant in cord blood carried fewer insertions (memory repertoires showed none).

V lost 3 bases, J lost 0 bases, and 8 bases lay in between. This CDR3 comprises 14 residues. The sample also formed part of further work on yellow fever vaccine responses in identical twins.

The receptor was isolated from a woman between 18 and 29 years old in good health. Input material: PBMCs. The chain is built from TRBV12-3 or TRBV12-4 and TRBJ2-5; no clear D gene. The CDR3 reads CASSFGTHQETQYF. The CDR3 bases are TGTGCCAGCAGTTTCGGCACCCACCAAGAGACCCAGTACTTC.